The 5 T cell receptor beta chains presented below share a single source sample, sequenced in a study of CD8+CD57+ T cells in acquired aplastic anemia. Genomic DNA, the template, was used for profiling of the TCR beta VDJ and CDR3. TCRdb processed the reads anew with MiXCR; each CDR3 protein has one entry. This sample carries hundreds of thousands of distinct CDR3 sequences, approximately 55% of them seen once, and the ten largest clones take around 8%. The sample consisted of sorted CD4+, CD8+, or CD8+CD57+ T cells (not recorded which) from PBMCs. The receptors stem from a human donor with severe aplastic anemia or a healthy control (not recorded which).

Turning to this clonotype: At one boundary the junction diverges from the germline segment, which might be a read error. The chain carries TRBV10-3 and TRBJ2-1, with D possibly matching TRBD1 (6 bases). The CDR3 totals 13 residues. Germline CDR1 ENHRY, CDR2 SYGVKD. The CDR3: CAISQKQGDERFF. The CDR3 DNA follows: TGTGCCATCAGTCAGAAACAGGGCGATGAGCGGTTCTTC.

This chain links TRBV24-1 with TRBJ1-5; D is unclear. V was pared by 7 bases and J by 9 bases, with 9 bases between. Germline V gene data show CDR1 as KGHDR and CDR2 as SFDVKD. CDR3 length: 11 amino acids. The CDR3, as DNA: TGTGCCACCAGGCAGGACGGGCCCCAGCATTTT. This encodes CATRQDGPQHF.

V and J are TRBV25-1 and TRBJ1-2; D uncertain. The CDR3 loop spans 11 amino acids. Deletions cut 6 bases from V and 8 bases from J, with 10 bases between. CDR1 is MGHDK, CDR2 SYGVNS, per germline. For the CDR3, the DNA is TGTGCCAGCAGAATGGGTCACGGCTACACCTTC. Protein sequence: CASRMGHGYTF.

This clonotype was observed a single time. The rearrangement uses TRBV24-1 and TRBJ2-1; weak D call: TRBD2 (5 bases). Germline CDR1 KGHDR, CDR2 SFDVKD. This CDR3 has 13 amino acids. The V end lost 1 base, the J end lost 7 bases, and 7 bases lay between the germline ends. CDR3 DNA: TGTGCCACCAGTGATTTAGGCGGGAATGAGCAGTTCTTC. Protein sequence: CATSDLGGNEQFF.

Notes on this clonotype: An end of the junction does not agree with germline; a read error may underlie this. The chain employs TRBV5-1 and TRBJ1-6, with D unclear. The CDR3 contains 15 residues. The germline V gene encodes CDR1 SGHRS and CDR2 YFSETQ. Written as DNA, the CDR3 is TGCGCCAGCAGCCCTACTGGGGTGCTTGGATCACTCCTCCACTTT. This sequence encodes CASSPTGVLGSLLHF.